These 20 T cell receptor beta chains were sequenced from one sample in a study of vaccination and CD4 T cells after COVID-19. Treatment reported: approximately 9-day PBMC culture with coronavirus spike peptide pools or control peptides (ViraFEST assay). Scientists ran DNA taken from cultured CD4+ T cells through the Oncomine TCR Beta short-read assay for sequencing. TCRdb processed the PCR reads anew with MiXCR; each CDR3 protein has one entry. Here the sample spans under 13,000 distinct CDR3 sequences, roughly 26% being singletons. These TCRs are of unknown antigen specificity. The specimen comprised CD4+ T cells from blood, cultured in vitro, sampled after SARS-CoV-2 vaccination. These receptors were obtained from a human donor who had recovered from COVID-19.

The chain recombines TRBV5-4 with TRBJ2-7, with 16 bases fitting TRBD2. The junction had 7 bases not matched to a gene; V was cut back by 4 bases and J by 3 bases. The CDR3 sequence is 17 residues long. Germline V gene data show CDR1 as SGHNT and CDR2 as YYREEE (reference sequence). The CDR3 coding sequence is TGTGCCAGCAGCACCGGGACTAGCGGGGGGGCTCTCTACGAGCAGTACTTC. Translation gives CASSTGTSGGALYEQYF.

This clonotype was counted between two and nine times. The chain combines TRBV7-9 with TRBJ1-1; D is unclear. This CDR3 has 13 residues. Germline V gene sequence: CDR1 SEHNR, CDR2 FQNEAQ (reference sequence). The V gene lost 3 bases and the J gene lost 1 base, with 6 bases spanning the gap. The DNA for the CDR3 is TGTGCCAGCAGCTTCGCGGGGAACACTGAAGCTTTCTTT. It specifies CASSFAGNTEAFF.

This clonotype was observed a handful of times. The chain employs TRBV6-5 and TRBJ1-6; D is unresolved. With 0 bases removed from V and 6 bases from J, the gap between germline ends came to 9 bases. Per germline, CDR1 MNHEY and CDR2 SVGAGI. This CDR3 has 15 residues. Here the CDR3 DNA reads TGTGCCAGCAGTTACTCAGGCGTTATTAATTCACCCCTCCACTTT. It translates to CASSYSGVINSPLHF.

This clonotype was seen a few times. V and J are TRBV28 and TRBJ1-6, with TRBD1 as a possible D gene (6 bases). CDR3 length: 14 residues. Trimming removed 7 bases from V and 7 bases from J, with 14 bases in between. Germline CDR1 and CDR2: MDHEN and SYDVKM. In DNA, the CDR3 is TGTGCCAGCACCCGGACAGCACTCAATTCACCCCTCCACTTT. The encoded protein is CASTRTALNSPLHF.

The CDR3: CASRQGMNNSPLHF. CDR3 nucleotides: TGTGCCAGCAGACAGGGAATGAATAATTCACCCCTCCACTTT. This chain links TRBV7-9 with TRBJ1-6; the D gene is possibly TRBD1 (6 bases). In germline, CDR1 is SEHNR, CDR2 FQNEAQ (reference sequence). V lost 6 bases, J lost 5 bases, and 11 bases lay in between. This CDR3 has 14 amino acids.

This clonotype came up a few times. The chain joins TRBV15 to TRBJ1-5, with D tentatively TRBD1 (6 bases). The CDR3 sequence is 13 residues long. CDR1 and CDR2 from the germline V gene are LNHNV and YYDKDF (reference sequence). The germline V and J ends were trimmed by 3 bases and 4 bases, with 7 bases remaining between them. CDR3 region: CATSSDRNQPQHF. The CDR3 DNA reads TGTGCCACCAGCAGTGACAGGAATCAGCCCCAGCATTTT.

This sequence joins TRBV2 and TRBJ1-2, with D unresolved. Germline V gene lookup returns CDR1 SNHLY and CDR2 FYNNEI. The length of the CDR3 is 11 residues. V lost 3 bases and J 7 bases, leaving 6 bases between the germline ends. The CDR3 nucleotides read TGTGCCAGCAGTGAGGGTGGTGGCTACACCTTC. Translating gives CASSEGGGYTF. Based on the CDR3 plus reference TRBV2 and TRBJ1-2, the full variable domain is EPEVTQTPSHQVTQMGQEVILRCVPISNHLYFYWYRQILGQKVEFLVSFYNNEISEKSEIFDDQFSVERPDGSNFTLKIRSTKLEDSAMYFCASSEGGGYTFGSGTRLTVV.

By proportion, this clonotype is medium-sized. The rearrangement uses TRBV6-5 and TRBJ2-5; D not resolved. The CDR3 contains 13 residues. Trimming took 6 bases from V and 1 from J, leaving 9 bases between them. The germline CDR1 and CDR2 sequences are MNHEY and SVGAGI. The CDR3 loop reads CASSYIRQETQYF. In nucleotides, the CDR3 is TGTGCCAGCAGCTACATTCGCCAAGAGACCCAGTACTTC.

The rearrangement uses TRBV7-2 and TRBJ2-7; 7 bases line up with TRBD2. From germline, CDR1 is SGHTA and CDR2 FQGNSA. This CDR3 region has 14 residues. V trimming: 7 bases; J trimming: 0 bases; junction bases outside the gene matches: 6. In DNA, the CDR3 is TGTGCCAGCATGCTGGGCGGGAGCTCCTACGAGCAGTACTTC. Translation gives CASMLGGSSYEQYF.

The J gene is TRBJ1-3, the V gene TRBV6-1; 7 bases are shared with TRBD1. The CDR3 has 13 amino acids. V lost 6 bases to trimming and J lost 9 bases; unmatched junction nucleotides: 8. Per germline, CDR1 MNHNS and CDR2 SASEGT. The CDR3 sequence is CASSGTASSTIYF. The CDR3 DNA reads TGTGCCAGCAGCGGGACAGCAAGCAGCACCATATATTTT.

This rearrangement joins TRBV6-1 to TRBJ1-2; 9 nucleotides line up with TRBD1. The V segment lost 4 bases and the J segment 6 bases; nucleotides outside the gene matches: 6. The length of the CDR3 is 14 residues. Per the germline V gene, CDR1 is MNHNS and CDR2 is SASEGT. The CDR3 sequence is CASSGQGQGNGYTF. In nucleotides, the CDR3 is TGTGCCAGCAGTGGCCAAGGACAGGGGAATGGCTACACCTTC.

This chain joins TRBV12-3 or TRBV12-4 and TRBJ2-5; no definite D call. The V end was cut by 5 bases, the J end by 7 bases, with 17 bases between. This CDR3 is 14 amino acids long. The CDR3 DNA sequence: TGTGCCAGCAGTACAACCACGGCCGGATTGACCCAGTACTTC. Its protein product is CASSTTTAGLTQYF.

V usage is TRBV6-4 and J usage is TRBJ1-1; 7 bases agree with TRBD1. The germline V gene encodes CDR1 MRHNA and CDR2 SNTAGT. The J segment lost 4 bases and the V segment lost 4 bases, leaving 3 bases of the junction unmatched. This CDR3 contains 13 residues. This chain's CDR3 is CASSAGGGTEAFF. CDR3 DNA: TGTGCCAGCAGTGCAGGGGGGGGCACTGAAGCTTTCTTT.

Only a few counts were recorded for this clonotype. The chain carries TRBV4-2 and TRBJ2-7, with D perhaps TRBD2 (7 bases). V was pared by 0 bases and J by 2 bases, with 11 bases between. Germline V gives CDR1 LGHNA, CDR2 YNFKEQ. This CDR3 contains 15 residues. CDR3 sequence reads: CASSQERGGAYEQYF. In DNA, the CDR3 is TGTGCCAGCAGCCAAGAGAGGGGGGGAGCCTACGAGCAGTACTTC.

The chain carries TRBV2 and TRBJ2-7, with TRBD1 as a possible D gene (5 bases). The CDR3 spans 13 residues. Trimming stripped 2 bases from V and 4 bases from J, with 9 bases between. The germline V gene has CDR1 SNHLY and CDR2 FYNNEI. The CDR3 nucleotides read TGTGCCAGCAGTGAACAGGGCATGTACGAGCAGTACTTC. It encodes CASSEQGMYEQYF.

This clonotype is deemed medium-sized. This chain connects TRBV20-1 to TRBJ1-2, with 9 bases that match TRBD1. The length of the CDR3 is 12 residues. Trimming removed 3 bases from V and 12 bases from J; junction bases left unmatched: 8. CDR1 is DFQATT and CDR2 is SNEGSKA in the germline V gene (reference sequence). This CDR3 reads CSAREDRGWDTF. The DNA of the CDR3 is TGCAGTGCTAGGGAAGACAGGGGGTGGGACACCTTC.

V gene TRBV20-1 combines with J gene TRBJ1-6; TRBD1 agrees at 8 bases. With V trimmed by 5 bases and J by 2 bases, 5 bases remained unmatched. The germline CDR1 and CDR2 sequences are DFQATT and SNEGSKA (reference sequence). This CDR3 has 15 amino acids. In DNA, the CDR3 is TGCAGTGCTCTGGACAGGGCAACCTATAATTCACCCCTCCACTTT. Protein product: CSALDRATYNSPLHF.

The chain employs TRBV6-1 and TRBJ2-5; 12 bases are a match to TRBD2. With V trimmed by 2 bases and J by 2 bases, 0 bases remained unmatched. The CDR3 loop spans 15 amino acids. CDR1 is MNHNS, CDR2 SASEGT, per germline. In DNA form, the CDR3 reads TGTGCCAGCAGTGAACTAGCGGGGGGGCAAGAGACCCAGTACTTC. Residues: CASSELAGGQETQYF.

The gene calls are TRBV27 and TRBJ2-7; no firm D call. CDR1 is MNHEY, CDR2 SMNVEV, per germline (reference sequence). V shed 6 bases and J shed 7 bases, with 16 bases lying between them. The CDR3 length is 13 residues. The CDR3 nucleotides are TGTGCCAGCAGCTCCTTTCGGATCCTAGAGCAGTACTTC. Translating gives CASSSFRILEQYF.

The CDR3 spells CASSYAGDSYEQYF. Written as DNA, the CDR3 is TGTGCCAGCAGTTACGCAGGGGATTCCTACGAGCAGTACTTC. The chain couples TRBV6-5 to TRBJ2-7, with D perhaps matching TRBD1 (6 bases). This CDR3 contains 14 residues. Germline V CDR1 and CDR2: MNHEY, SVGAGI. Trimming left V 2 bases short and J 1 base short, with 9 bases between.